This T cell receptor beta chain was captured in a study of T cells in Graves' hyperthyroidism and ophthalmopathy. General study points: Ophthalmopathy was told apart from stable hyperthyroidism by a 13 V-J model.

When ophthalmopathy did not progress within 18 months, Graves' hyperthyroidism was considered stable. A roughly 9.3 ml volume of fresh peripheral blood provided the PBMCs. The germline CDR1 and CDR2 sequences are LGHDT and YNNKEL (reference sequence). The CDR3 is 12 amino acids. Trimming pared 3 bases from V and 11 bases from J, leaving 13 bases between. This clonotype has ten or more counts. Antigen: not known. RNA transcripts were the template for amplifying TCR beta CDR3 regions. Researchers ran a first-round RT-PCR on the TCR CDR3 using the HTBI primer set. TCRdb redid the calling of the multiplex PCR reads with MiXCR, one entry per CDR3 protein. The table records some 210,000 distinct CDR3 sequences, roughly 18% of them present only once.

Sequencing was performed on blood. The clonotype was recovered from a man aged 50 to 59 with Graves' hyperthyroidism. The chain employs TRBV3-1 and TRBJ1-1; no firm D call. In nucleotides, the CDR3 is TGTGCCAGCAGCCAGATTGAGGGTCTCGCTTTCTTT. Protein: CASSQIEGLAFF.